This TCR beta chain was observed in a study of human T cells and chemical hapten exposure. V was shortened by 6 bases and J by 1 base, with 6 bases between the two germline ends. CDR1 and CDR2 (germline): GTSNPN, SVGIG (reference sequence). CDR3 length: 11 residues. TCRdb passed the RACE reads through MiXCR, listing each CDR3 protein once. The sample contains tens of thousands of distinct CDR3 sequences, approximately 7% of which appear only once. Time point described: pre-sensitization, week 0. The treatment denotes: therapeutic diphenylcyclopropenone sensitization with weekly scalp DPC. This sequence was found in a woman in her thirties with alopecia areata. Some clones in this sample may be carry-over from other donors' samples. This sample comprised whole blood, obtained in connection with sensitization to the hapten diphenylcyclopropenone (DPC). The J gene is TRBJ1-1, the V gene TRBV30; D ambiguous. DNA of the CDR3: TGTGCCTGCCAGAGGAACACTGAAGCTTTCTTT. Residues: CACQRNTEAFF.